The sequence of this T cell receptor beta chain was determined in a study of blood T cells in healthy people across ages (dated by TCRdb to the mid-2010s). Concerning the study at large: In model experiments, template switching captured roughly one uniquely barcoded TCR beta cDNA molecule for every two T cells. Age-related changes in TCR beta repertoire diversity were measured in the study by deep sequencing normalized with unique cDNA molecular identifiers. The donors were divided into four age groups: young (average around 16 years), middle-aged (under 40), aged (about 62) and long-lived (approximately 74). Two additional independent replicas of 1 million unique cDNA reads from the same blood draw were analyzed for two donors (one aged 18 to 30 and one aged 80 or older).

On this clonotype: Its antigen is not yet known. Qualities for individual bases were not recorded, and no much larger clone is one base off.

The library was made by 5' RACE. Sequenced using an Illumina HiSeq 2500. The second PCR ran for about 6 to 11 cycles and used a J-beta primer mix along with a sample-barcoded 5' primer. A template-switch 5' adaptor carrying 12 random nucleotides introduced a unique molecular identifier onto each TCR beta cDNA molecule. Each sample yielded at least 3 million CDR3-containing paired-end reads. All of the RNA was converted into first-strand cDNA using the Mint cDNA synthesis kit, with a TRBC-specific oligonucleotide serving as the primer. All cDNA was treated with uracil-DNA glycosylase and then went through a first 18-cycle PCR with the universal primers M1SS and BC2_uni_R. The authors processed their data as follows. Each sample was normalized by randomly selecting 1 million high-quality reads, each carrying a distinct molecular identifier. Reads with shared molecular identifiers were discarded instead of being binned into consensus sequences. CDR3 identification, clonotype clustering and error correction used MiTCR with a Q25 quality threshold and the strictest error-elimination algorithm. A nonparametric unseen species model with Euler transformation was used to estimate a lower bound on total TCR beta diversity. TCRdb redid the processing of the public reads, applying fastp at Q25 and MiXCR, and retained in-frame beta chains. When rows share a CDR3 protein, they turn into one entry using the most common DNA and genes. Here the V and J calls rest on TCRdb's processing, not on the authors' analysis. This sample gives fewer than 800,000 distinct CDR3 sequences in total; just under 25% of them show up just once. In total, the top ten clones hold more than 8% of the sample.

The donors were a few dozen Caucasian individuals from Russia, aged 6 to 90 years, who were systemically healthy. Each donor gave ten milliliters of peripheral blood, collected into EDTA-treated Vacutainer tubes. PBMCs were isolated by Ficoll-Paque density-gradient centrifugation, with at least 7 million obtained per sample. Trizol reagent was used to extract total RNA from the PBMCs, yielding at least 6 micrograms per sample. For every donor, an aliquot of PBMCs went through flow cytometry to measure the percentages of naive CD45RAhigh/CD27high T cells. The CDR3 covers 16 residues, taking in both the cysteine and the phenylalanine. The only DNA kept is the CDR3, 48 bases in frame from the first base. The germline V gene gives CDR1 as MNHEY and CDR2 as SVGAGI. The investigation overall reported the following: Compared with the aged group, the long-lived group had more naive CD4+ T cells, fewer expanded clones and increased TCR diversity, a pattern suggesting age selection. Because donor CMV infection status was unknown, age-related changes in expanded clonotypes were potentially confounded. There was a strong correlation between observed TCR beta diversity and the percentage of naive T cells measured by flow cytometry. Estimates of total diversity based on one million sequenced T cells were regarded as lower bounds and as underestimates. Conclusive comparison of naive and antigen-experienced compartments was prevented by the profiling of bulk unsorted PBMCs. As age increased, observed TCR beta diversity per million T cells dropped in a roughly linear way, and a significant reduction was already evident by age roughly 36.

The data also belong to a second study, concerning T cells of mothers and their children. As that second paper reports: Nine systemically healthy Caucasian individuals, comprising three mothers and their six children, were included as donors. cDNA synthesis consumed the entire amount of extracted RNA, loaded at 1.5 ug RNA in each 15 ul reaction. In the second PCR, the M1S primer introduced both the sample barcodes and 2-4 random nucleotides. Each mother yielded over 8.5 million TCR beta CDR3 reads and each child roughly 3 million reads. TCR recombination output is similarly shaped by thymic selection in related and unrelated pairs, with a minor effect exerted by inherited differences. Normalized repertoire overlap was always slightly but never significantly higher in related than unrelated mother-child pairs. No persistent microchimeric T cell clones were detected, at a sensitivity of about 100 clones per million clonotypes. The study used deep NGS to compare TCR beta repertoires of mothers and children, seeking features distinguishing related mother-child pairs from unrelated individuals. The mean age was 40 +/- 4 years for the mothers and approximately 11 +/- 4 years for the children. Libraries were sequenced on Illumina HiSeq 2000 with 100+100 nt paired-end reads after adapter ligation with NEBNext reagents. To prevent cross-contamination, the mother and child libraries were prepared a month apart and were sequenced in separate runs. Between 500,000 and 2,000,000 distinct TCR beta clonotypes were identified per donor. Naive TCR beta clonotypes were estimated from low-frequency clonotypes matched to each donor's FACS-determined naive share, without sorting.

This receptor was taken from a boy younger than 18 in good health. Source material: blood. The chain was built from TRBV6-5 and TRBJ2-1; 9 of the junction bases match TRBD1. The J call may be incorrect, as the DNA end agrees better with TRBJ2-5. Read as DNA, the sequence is TGTGCCAGCAGTTATGCTCCCCCGGGGACAGGGAGAACCCAGTACTTC. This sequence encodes CASSYAPPGTGRTQYF.